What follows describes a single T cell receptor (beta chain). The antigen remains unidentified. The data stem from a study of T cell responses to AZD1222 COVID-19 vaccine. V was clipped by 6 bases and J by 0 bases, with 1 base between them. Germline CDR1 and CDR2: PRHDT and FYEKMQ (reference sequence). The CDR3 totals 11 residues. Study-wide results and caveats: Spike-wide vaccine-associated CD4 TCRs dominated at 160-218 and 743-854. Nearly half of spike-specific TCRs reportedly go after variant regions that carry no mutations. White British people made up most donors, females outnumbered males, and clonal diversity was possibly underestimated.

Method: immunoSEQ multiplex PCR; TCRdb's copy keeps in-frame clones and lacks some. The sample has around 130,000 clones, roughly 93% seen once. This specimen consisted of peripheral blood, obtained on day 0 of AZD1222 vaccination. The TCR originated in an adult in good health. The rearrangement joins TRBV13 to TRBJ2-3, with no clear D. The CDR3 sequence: CASSSTDTQYF. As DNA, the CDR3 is TGTGCCAGCAGTAGCACAGATACGCAGTATTTT.